This TCR beta chain appears in the sequencing data of a study of blood T cell repertoires in COVID-19. As for the study in general: T cells, B-cell-depleted T cells, or PBMCs supplied cDNA or gDNA.

CDR1 is SGHRS, CDR2 YFSETQ, per germline. The CDR3 consists of 14 residues. V gave up 4 bases and J gave up 5 bases; unmatched junction bases: 3. As handled by the study authors: It was from reference gene primer amplification that nucleated cell counts were estimated. The table came from immunoSEQ multiplex PCR; TCRdb's copy has only in-frame clones and leaves some out. That table gives V, J and clone size, and the DNA gave D and trimming. The data show 100,000 to 150,000 clones, roughly 82% seen once. Material: peripheral blood. The genes are TRBV5-1 and TRBJ2-5, with 12 bases aligning to TRBD1. The clonotype comes from a human donor in a cohort sampled during active COVID-19. The CDR3 region has the DNA TGCGCCAGCAGCGGCGGGACAGGGGGCGAGACCCAGTACTTC. Translating it yields CASSGGTGGETQYF.